This is a list of T cell receptor beta chains from one sample in a study of CXCR3-negative and CXCR3-positive naive CD8 T cells. After re-calling the 5' RACE reads, TCRdb lists one entry per CDR3 protein, DNA absent. Found here are 69,000 or so distinct CDR3 sequences; the top ten clones hold over 1.3%. The specimen was naive CXCR3- CD8+ T cells from blood. The receptor set was obtained from a human donor in good health. Some clones in this sample may be carry-over from other donors' samples. Each CDR3 is given with its conserved first and last residue.

TRBJ1-4 TRBV28 CASRKSATNEKLFF
TRBJ2-7 TRBV27 CASSTQTGIWDRAHEQYF
TRBJ2-3 TRBV3-1 CASSQDRYQLLTDTQYF
TRBJ1-1 TRBV7-9 CASNPPLGTEAFF
TRBJ2-7 TRBV28 CASSSVGDYEQYF
TRBJ2-7 TRBV29-1 CSVEEGTTAYEQYF
TRBJ2-7 TRBV7-2 CASSLTSGDYEQYF
TRBJ2-5 TRBV12-3/TRBV12-4 CASSTRTGQETQYF
TRBJ2-5 TRBV6-2/TRBV6-3 CASLSPARGARQTQYF
TRBJ2-5 TRBV11-2 CASKKGAGGRETQYF
TRBJ2-1 TRBV5-4 CASSVRGETGVYNEQFF
TRBJ1-5 TRBV29-1 CSVSEVGDANQPQHF
TRBJ2-1 TRBV7-3 CASSFSSGSYEQFF
TRBJ2-3 TRBV12-3/TRBV12-4 CASSLWESTDTQYF
TRBJ2-7 TRBV29-1 CSVVGDRGYEQYF
TRBJ2-2 TRBV9 CASSAPWAGELFF
TRBJ2-1 TRBV9 CASSGLAGGPYNEQFF
TRBJ1-1 TRBV11-3 CASSLDWGPLMNTEAFF
TRBJ2-3 TRBV20-1 CSARTSGRDLPLDTQYF
TRBJ1-5 TRBV28 CASSFGPIGQPQHF
TRBJ2-7 TRBV4-1 CASGPRLGYEQYF
TRBJ2-1 TRBV9 CASSDTSGAYNEQFF
TRBJ2-5 TRBV24-1 CATSGQSIQETQYF
TRBJ2-1 TRBV20-1 CSARAVGGAYNEQFF
TRBJ2-1 TRBV2 CASSEVVSPSAVNEQFF
TRBJ1-1 TRBV5-1 CASSLVGGLAAFF
TRBJ2-3 TRBV7-2 CASSWDSTDTQYF
TRBJ2-3 TRBV7-8 CASSLALPGPTDTQYF
TRBJ2-2 TRBV13 CASSLGRRVTGELFF
TRBJ2-7 TRBV7-8 CASSLAGQGDEQYF
TRBJ2-1 TRBV11-2 CASSSPRQPEQFF
TRBJ2-1 TRBV29-1 CSVDSGSNYNEQFF
TRBJ2-3 TRBV2 CASGGSSDSATDTQYF